This TCR beta chain was documented in a study of resident and recirculating memory T cells in vitiligo. The CDR3 runs 14 residues. The ends were cut back, 7 bases at V and 4 bases at J, with 13 bases in the middle. CDR1 SEHNR and CDR2 FQNEAQ come from the germline V gene (reference sequence). No patient showed confetti depigmentation, a clinical sign of active disease. Patients who had received treatment within the previous three months were excluded. Study-wide results and caveats: Different lesions suggested infiltration by different T cell clones.

Comment on this clone: Its antigen remains unknown.

Only in-frame clones appear in the TCRdb table, and some are missing; sequencing was by immunoSEQ multiplex PCR. The table shows roughly 80,000 clones, with under 95% occurring only once. The chain employs TRBV7-9 and TRBJ2-2, with D maybe TRBD1 (6 bases). The clonotype originates from a male donor with vitiligo. The sample was blood. This chain's CDR3 is CASTHGQSTGELFF. CDR3 sequence (DNA): TGTGCCAGCACCCACGGACAGTCCACCGGGGAGCTGTTTTTT.